Presented here are 30 T cell receptor beta chains from one specimen sequenced in a study of high-grade serous ovarian cancer treatment subgroups. TCRdb's table, derived via immunoSEQ multiplex PCR, lists solely in-frame clones and lacks some. Of about 15,000 clones in the sample, 86% were seen once. Tumor tissue was taken before any definitive surgery or chemotherapy was given. The source material was tumor tissue. Every receptor here comes from a human donor with high-grade serous ovarian cancer.

This clone is a singleton in its sample. The V and J genes are TRBV2 and TRBJ2-7, with TRBD1 matching 7 bases. Germline V CDR1 and CDR2: SNHLY, FYNNEI. V lost 6 bases and J lost 4; bases outside the gene matches: 9. There are 14 residues in the CDR3. CDR3 sequence: CASRYDRVAYEQYF. In DNA form, the CDR3 reads TGTGCCAGCAGGTATGACAGGGTGGCATACGAGCAGTACTTC.

The chain couples TRBV14 to TRBJ1-6; the D is unclear. CDR3 size: 14 residues. Germline CDR1 SGHDN, CDR2 FVKESK. Trimming left V 0 bases short and J 14 bases short, with 14 bases between. The CDR3 coding sequence is TGTGCCAGCAGCCAAGAACTTGGAAGTTCGGCCCTCCACTTT. It codes for CASSQELGSSALHF.

The chain joins TRBV7-2 to TRBJ1-2; no firm D call. Germline V CDR1 and CDR2: SGHTA, FQGNSA. This CDR3 region has 15 residues. Trimming pared 0 bases from V and 11 bases from J, leaving 19 bases between. CDR3 in amino acids: CASSLAPPGPITYTF. Written as DNA, the CDR3 is TGTGCCAGCAGCTTAGCCCCCCCAGGCCCCATAACGTACACCTTC.

This clone was found once. The rearrangement links TRBV7-9 to TRBJ2-1; the match to TRBD2 covers 14 bases. Germline V gene sequence: CDR1 SEHNR, CDR2 FQNEAQ (reference sequence). This CDR3 is built from 15 residues. With V trimmed by 5 bases and J by 10 bases, 7 bases remained unmatched. Written as DNA, the CDR3 is TGTGCCAGCAGCCCGACTAGCGGGGGGGTCCAGGAGCAGTTCTTC. Protein: CASSPTSGGVQEQFF.

The chain combines TRBV10-2 with TRBJ2-2; D may be TRBD1 (5 bases). V was cut by 3 bases and J by 3 bases, with 5 bases left in between. The CDR3 has 13 residues. Looked up from germline, CDR1 is WSHSY and CDR2 is SAAADI. CDR3 protein: CASSDRDTGELFF. CDR3 bases: TGCGCCAGCAGTGACAGGGACACCGGGGAGCTGTTTTTT.

This clone appeared a few times. The J gene is TRBJ2-7, the V gene TRBV27; D might be TRBD1 (6 bases). Germline assignment: CDR1 MNHEY and CDR2 SMNVEV (reference sequence). The CDR3 length is 12 residues. V lost 5 bases, J lost 3 bases, and 8 bases lay in between. The CDR3: CASSGGGYEQYF. CDR3 DNA: TGTGCCAGCAGTGGGGGCGGCTACGAGCAGTACTTC.

In nucleotides, the CDR3 is TGTGCCAGCAGCTTGGGAAGCATTAAGATCTACGAGCAGTACTTC. As protein: CASSLGSIKIYEQYF. V is TRBV7-8 and J is TRBJ2-7; D unresolved. The CDR3 runs to 15 residues. The V and J ends lost 3 bases and 3 bases respectively, with 15 bases between them. The V gene's germline CDR1 is SGHVS and CDR2 FQNEAQ.

The chain links TRBV5-6 to TRBJ2-2; 8 nucleotides match TRBD2. The CDR3 totals 16 residues. Germline trimming cut 4 bases from V and 4 bases from J; bases unmatched to any gene: 9. CDR1 is SGHDT, CDR2 YYEEEE, per germline. DNA for the CDR3: TGTGCCAGCAGCCGAAGGGGGACTAGGGGCACCGGGGAGCTGTTTTTT. Protein: CASSRRGTRGTGELFF.

The rearrangement links TRBV19 to TRBJ2-1, with TRBD2 matching over 12 bases. The length of the CDR3 is 15 residues. V gave up 4 bases and J gave up 4 bases; unmatched junction bases: 2. Per the germline V gene, CDR1 is LNHDA and CDR2 is SQIVND (reference sequence). DNA for the CDR3: TGTGCCAGTAGTAAACTAGCGGGGGGTTACAATGAGCAGTTCTTC. As protein: CASSKLAGGYNEQFF. The entire variable domain, with the rest obtained from reference TRBV19 and TRBJ2-1, is as follows: DGGITQSPKYLFRKEGQNVTLSCEQNLNHDAMYWYRQDPGQGLRLIYYSQIVNDFQKGDIAEGYSVSREKKESFPLTVTSAQKNPTAFYLCASSKLAGGYNEQFFGPGTRLTVL.

This clone was counted a single time. The chain recombines TRBV9 with TRBJ1-6; D uncertain. Deletions cut 0 bases from V and 7 bases from J, with 14 bases between. CDR1 is SGDLS, CDR2 YYNGEE, per germline. The CDR3 has 16 amino acids. This CDR3 is CASSVGSGASNSPLHF. The CDR3 nucleotides are TGTGCCAGCAGCGTAGGAAGCGGAGCCAGCAATTCACCCCTCCACTTT.

The chain recombines TRBV5-1 with TRBJ2-2; TRBD2 matches 12 bases. CDR1 is SGHRS, CDR2 YFSETQ, per germline. CDR3 length: 16 amino acids. The junction had 5 bases not matched to a gene; V was cut back by 3 bases and J by 5 bases. The CDR3 protein is CASSSETSGGTGELFF. For the CDR3, the DNA is TGCGCCAGCAGCTCGGAGACTAGCGGGGGAACCGGGGAGCTGTTTTTT.

This chain connects TRBV25-1 to TRBJ2-7, with D perhaps matching TRBD2 (7 bases). Trimming took off 5 bases at V and 6 bases at J, with 20 bases between the two ends. Germline CDR1 and CDR2: MGHDK and SYGVNS. The CDR3 covers 15 residues. CDR3 DNA: TGTGCCAGCAGTAGACCGGGGGGCATTATTGGCGAGCAGTACTTC. This encodes CASSRPGGIIGEQYF.

The gene calls are TRBV6-1 and TRBJ2-2; 10 bases match TRBD1. The CDR3 runs 19 residues. After removal of 2 bases from V and 6 bases from J, the junction contained 15 bases not matched to a gene. Germline V CDR1 and CDR2: MNHNS, SASEGT. The CDR3 nucleotides are TGTGCCAGCAGTGAAAACTTATTCTTGAGGGACAGGGGCGCCGGGGAGCTGTTTTTT. Protein product: CASSENLFLRDRGAGELFF.

On this clone: Other nucleotide sequences from this sample produce the same CDR3. V usage is TRBV11-3 and J usage is TRBJ1-6; unclear D gene. Germline lookup yields CDR1 SGHNT and CDR2 YENEEA. V was pared by 0 bases and J by 7 bases, with 4 bases between. The CDR3 has 13 amino acids. CDR3 sequence: CASSLDLNSPLHF. CDR3 in DNA: TGTGCCAGCAGCTTAGACTTGAATTCACCCCTCCACTTT.

The V call is TRBV7-2, the J call TRBJ2-7, with a weak D call TRBD2 (7 bases). Per germline, CDR1 SGHTA and CDR2 FQGNSA. CDR3 length: 14 residues. V lost 2 bases and J 7 bases, leaving 15 bases between the germline ends. CDR3 DNA sequence: TGTGCCAGCAGCTTAAGGGGGGGGGCCGGAGAGCAGTACTTC. Encoded protein: CASSLRGGAGEQYF. The full variable domain, in which reference TRBV7-2 and TRBJ2-7 provide the parts outside the CDR3, is GAGVSQSPSNKVTEKGKDVELRCDPISGHTALYWYRQSLGQGLEFLIYFQGNSAPDKSGLPSDRFSAERTGGSVSTLTIQRTQQEDSAVYLCASSLRGGAGEQYFGPGTRLTVT.

The table lists this clone with a count of one. This chain uses TRBV19 with TRBJ2-1; weak D call: TRBD1 (7 bases). The CDR3 has 14 amino acids. Germline V gene sequence: CDR1 LNHDA, CDR2 SQIVND (reference sequence). V lost 5 bases and J 4 bases, leaving 12 bases between the germline ends. This CDR3 reads CASSSGGGYNEQFF. The CDR3 region has the DNA TGTGCCAGTAGTTCAGGGGGAGGATACAATGAGCAGTTCTTC.

The J gene is TRBJ2-7, the V gene TRBV9, with a tentative D call TRBD2 (6 bases). The CDR3 is 13 residues long. Germline V CDR1 and CDR2: SGDLS, YYNGEE. V lost 3 bases and J lost 2, with 9 bases in between. CDR3 amino acids: CASSGASAYEQYF. Here the CDR3 DNA reads TGTGCCAGCAGCGGGGCTAGCGCCTACGAGCAGTACTTC.

This clone was observed a handful of times. The chain recombines TRBV4-3 with TRBJ2-2; D could derive from TRBD1 or TRBD2 (6 bases each). This CDR3 is 15 amino acids long. With 0 bases removed from V and 7 bases from J, the gap between germline ends came to 12 bases. CDR1 LGHNA and CDR2 YSLEER come from the germline V gene. CDR3 bases: TGCGCCAGCAGCCAAGATACGGGGGCGGTCGGGGAGCTGTTTTTT. Its protein product is CASSQDTGAVGELFF.

The rearrangement links TRBV19 to TRBJ2-7, with D maybe TRBD1 (5 bases). Trimming cost V 5 bases and J 6 bases, with 20 bases left between them. This CDR3 comprises 15 residues. Germline V gene sequence: CDR1 LNHDA, CDR2 SQIVND (reference sequence). The CDR3 nucleotides are TGTGCCAGTAGTCTGAGGCACAGCCAGGGTGGCGAGCAGTACTTC. It specifies CASSLRHSQGGEQYF.

The count of this clone is one. The V call is TRBV10-1, the J call TRBJ2-4; D might be TRBD1 (5 bases). CDR3 length equals 12 residues. The germline V gene encodes CDR1 WNHNN and CDR2 SYGVQD (reference sequence). V was shortened by 10 bases and J by 6 bases, with 13 bases between the two germline ends. CDR3 sequence: CANQGSGNIQYF. CDR3 nucleotides: TGCGCCAATCAGGGTTCGGGAAACATTCAGTACTTC.

This clone was observed once. The rearrangement joins TRBV2 to TRBJ1-1, with a possible D match to TRBD1 (5 bases). V was shortened by 7 bases and J by 1 base, with 13 bases between the two germline ends. The CDR3 is made up of 14 amino acids. The V gene's germline CDR1 is SNHLY and CDR2 FYNNEI. CDR3 in amino acids: CASIRLRENTEAFF. DNA of the CDR3: TGTGCCAGCATTCGTCTCAGGGAGAACACTGAAGCTTTCTTT.

The chain carries TRBV5-5 and TRBJ2-3, with D maybe TRBD1 (5 bases). The CDR3 covers 18 residues. CDR1 and CDR2 (germline): SGHKS, YYEKEE (reference sequence). V lost 1 base and J 4 bases, leaving 22 bases between the germline ends. Here the CDR3 reads CASSLWSGAASFPDTQYF. In nucleotides, the CDR3 is TGTGCCAGCAGCTTGTGGTCTGGGGCGGCGAGTTTCCCAGATACGCAGTATTTT. Together with reference TRBV5-5 and TRBJ2-3, the CDR3 gives the full variable domain: DAGVTQSPTHLIKTRGQQVTLRCSPISGHKSVSWYQQVLGQGPQFIFQYYEKEERGRGNFPDRFSARQFPNYSSELNVNALLLGDSALYLCASSLWSGAASFPDTQYFGPGTRLTVL.

The chain joins TRBV27 to TRBJ2-2; no firm D call. Germline values: CDR1 MNHEY, CDR2 SMNVEV (reference sequence). The V gene lost 6 bases and the J gene lost 1 base, with 9 bases spanning the gap. The CDR3 runs 14 residues. The CDR3 bases are TGTGCCAGCAGCAGAACCTTGAACACCGGGGAGCTGTTTTTT. As protein: CASSRTLNTGELFF.

The rearrangement links TRBV9 to TRBJ2-5; 11 bases fit TRBD2. With 0 bases clipped from V and 5 bases from J, the junction kept 12 bases outside the gene matches. The CDR3 length is 18 residues. Germline-derived CDR1 and CDR2 are SGDLS and YYNGEE. CDR3 residues: CASSVGSSGGSHRETQYF. The DNA for the CDR3 is TGTGCCAGCAGCGTAGGTTCTAGCGGGGGGTCCCACCGCGAGACCCAGTACTTC.

This sequence joins TRBV4-3 and TRBJ2-3, with 11 bases that match TRBD2. Trimming cost V 0 bases and J 6 bases; bases outside gene matches: 14. The CDR3 covers 19 residues. Germline loops: CDR1 LGHNA, CDR2 YSLEER. The CDR3 DNA reads as TGCGCCAGCAGCCAAGAACCATCGGTAGCGGGGGGGCGGCGGGATACGCAGTATTTT. Amino acid sequence: CASSQEPSVAGGRRDTQYF.

The chain has TRBV7-9 and TRBJ1-3; no clear D. Trimming took off 1 base at V and 2 bases at J, with 12 bases between the two ends. CDR1 and CDR2 from the germline V gene are SEHNR and FQNEAQ (reference sequence). The length of the CDR3 is 16 residues. CDR3 DNA sequence: TGTGCCAGCAGCTTAGAGGGCAGGAGAGCTGGAAACACCATATATTTT. This translates into CASSLEGRRAGNTIYF.

V gene TRBV5-1 combines with J gene TRBJ2-7; either TRBD1 or TRBD2 may fit D (5 bases each). The CDR3 is 11 amino acids. Germline V gene sequence: CDR1 SGHRS, CDR2 YFSETQ. V shed 6 bases and J shed 4 bases, with 8 bases lying between them. As DNA, the CDR3 is TGCGCCAGCAAAGGGGAGTACGAGCAGTACTTC. This encodes CASKGEYEQYF.

The chain joins TRBV5-1 to TRBJ1-3; the D gene is possibly TRBD1 (6 bases). The V and J ends lost 7 bases and 0 bases respectively, with 20 bases between them. Germline V gives CDR1 SGHRS, CDR2 YFSETQ. The CDR3 has 17 residues. CDR3 sequence: CASETRRGRNSGNTIYF. CDR3 DNA: TGCGCCAGCGAAACCCGACGGGGGCGAAACTCTGGAAACACCATATATTTT.

The rearrangement links TRBV7-8 to TRBJ2-1; 8 positions agree with TRBD2. The CDR3 length is 18 residues. Germline values: CDR1 SGHVS, CDR2 FQNEAQ. Trimming at V came to 2 bases and at J to 4 bases, leaving 13 bases not matched to a gene. The CDR3 here is CASSLTPMTSARYNEQFF. As DNA, the CDR3 is TGTGCCAGCAGCTTAACACCTATGACTAGCGCGAGATACAATGAGCAGTTCTTC. Together with reference TRBV7-8 and TRBJ2-1, the CDR3 gives the full variable domain: GAGVSQSPRYKVAKRGQDVALRCDPISGHVSLFWYQQALGQGPEFLTYFQNEAQLDKSGLPSDRFFAERPEGSVSTLKIQRTQQEDSAVYLCASSLTPMTSARYNEQFFGPGTRLTVL.

The chain employs TRBV5-1 and TRBJ2-1; 7 bases are shared with TRBD2. This CDR3 has 16 amino acids. Germline V lookup: CDR1 SGHRS, CDR2 YFSETQ. Unmatched junction bases numbered 10, after V lost 2 bases and J lost 5 bases. Here the CDR3 reads CASSFATTSIDNEQFF. The DNA for the CDR3 is TGCGCCAGCAGCTTCGCCACGACTAGCATTGACAATGAGCAGTTCTTC.